There are a few counts of the clone carrying this TCR beta chain. The record originates from a study of blood T cell repertoires in COVID-19. The repertoire was sequenced with immunoSEQ multiplex PCR; TCRdb's copy has only in-frame clones and lacks some. The sample holds about 200,000 clones, around 86% seen once. CDR3 size: 14 residues. Trimming removed 4 bases from V and 0 bases from J, with 7 bases in between. Germline lookup yields CDR1 MGHRA and CDR2 YSYEKL. This sequence was found in a woman aged 35 to 49 with acute COVID-19. Sequenced input: PBMCs or T cells enriched from blood (not recorded which). The chain employs TRBV4-1 and TRBJ2-1; D remains unclear. CDR3 sequence reads: CASSLRVSYNEQFF. Written as DNA, the CDR3 is TGCGCCAGCAGCCTACGGGTCTCCTACAATGAGCAGTTCTTC.